These 6 T cell receptor beta chains originate from one sample sequenced in a study of blood T cell repertoires in COVID-19. TCRdb's copy holds only in-frame clones and misses some; the assay was immunoSEQ multiplex PCR. The sample contains around 180,000 clones, over 75% of which appear only once. Material for sequencing was peripheral blood. These receptors were obtained from a human donor with active or convalescent COVID-19. The donor label of this sample is uncertain.

J is TRBJ2-3 and V is TRBV19; D possibly corresponds to TRBD2 (6 bases). V was pared by 3 bases and J by 4 bases, with 14 bases between. The CDR3 is 15 residues long. Germline CDR1 and CDR2: LNHDA and SQIVND (reference sequence). The chain's CDR3 is CASSITASAADTQYF. DNA for the CDR3: TGTGCCAGTAGTATTACGGCTAGCGCCGCAGATACGCAGTATTTT.

The CDR3 sequence is CASSAGTSETQYF. In DNA, the CDR3 is TGTGCCAGCAGCGCCGGGACTAGCGAGACCCAGTACTTC. The chain employs TRBV7-3 and TRBJ2-5; 9 bases match TRBD2. CDR1 SGHTA and CDR2 FQGTGA come from the germline V gene. The CDR3 contains 13 residues. V trimming: 5 bases; J trimming: 5 bases; junction bases outside the gene matches: 3. Full variable domain (remainder filled in from reference TRBV7-3 and TRBJ2-5): GAGVSQTPSNKVTEKGKYVELRCDPISGHTALYWYRQSLGQGPEFLIYFQGTGAADDSGLPNDRFFAVRPEGSVSTLKIQRTERGDSAVYLCASSAGTSETQYFGPGTRLLVL.

The gene calls are TRBV5-4 and TRBJ2-1; no firm D call. The CDR3 length is 14 residues. Trimming removed 0 bases from V and 6 bases from J, with 10 bases in between. Germline V gives CDR1 SGHNT, CDR2 YYREEE (reference sequence). DNA of the CDR3: TGTGCCAGCAGCTTGGGCGTTGCTTCCAATGAGCAGTTCTTC. Translation gives CASSLGVASNEQFF. Full variable domain (missing parts from reference TRBV5-4 and TRBJ2-1): ETGVTQSPTHLIKTRGQQVTLRCSSQSGHNTVSWYQQALGQGPQFIFQYYREEENGRGNFPPRFSGLQFPNYSSELNVNALELDDSALYLCASSLGVASNEQFFGPGTRLTVL.

This chain joins TRBV19 and TRBJ2-7; TRBD1 aligns across 9 bases. Germline CDR1 reads LNHDA; CDR2 reads SQIVND (reference sequence). The V segment lost 2 bases and the J segment 4 bases; nucleotides outside the gene matches: 15. This CDR3 contains 18 residues. The DNA of the CDR3 is TGTGCCAGTAGTATAACCACGGGACAGGGACTTTTTGGGTACGAGCAGTACTTC. Protein sequence: CASSITTGQGLFGYEQYF.

The chain couples TRBV30 to TRBJ1-6, with a weak D call TRBD1 (6 bases). The CDR3 is made up of 13 amino acids. The V end lost 6 bases, the J end lost 5 bases, and 11 bases lay between the germline ends. CDR1 GTSNPN and CDR2 SVGIG come from the germline V gene (reference sequence). CDR3: CACRGQNNSPLHF. CDR3 sequence (DNA): TGTGCCTGTAGAGGACAGAATAATTCACCCCTCCACTTT.

This chain joins TRBV19 and TRBJ2-3, with 14 bases aligning to TRBD2. The CDR3 extends over 16 amino acids. J lost 2 bases, V lost 7 bases, and 5 bases had no gene match. Germline assignment: CDR1 LNHDA and CDR2 SQIVND (reference sequence). In DNA form, the CDR3 reads TGTGCCAGTACCAGACTAGCGGGAGGGATCACAGATACGCAGTATTTT. Its translation is CASTRLAGGITDTQYF.